This T cell receptor (beta chain) was documented in a study of OX40 agonist ivuxolimab in advanced cancers. Trimming removed 4 bases at V and 5 bases at J, with 15 bases between. Germline V gives CDR1 SEHNR, CDR2 FQNEAQ (reference sequence). CDR3 length: 15 residues. With respect to this clone: Its cognate antigen is unknown.

TCRdb's table, derived via immunoSEQ multiplex PCR, lists solely in-frame clones and lacks some. The sample has 17,000 or so clones; around 73% are singletons. Study-wide results and caveats: Expanded peripheral T cells had an undetermined antigen specificity. CD8+ T cells showed, on average, more clonal expansion than CD4+ cells.

This rearrangement joins TRBV7-9 to TRBJ2-1; D is uncertain. The receptor's source is an adult with an advanced solid tumor such as melanoma, head and neck, liver or kidney cancer. The source was CD4+ or CD8+ T cells sorted from blood, collected in a trial of the OX40 agonist ivuxolimab. The CDR3 is CASSYPHSLHNEQFF. The DNA of the CDR3 is TGTGCCAGCAGCTATCCCCATTCCCTCCACAATGAGCAGTTCTTC.